These 28 T cell receptor beta chains were all obtained from the same sample, sequenced in a study of blood T cell repertoires in COVID-19 (dated by TCRdb to the early 2020s). Receptors were amplified or captured by the immunoSEQ multiplex PCR assay. The table was pulled from immuneACCESS by TCRdb, which kept in-frame rearrangements only. Such tables lose some clones; where checked, under half of the loss comes from unresolved V genes, and the rest has no known cause. This sample comprises about 400,000 clones, about 90% of them detected only once. The ten largest clones add up to around 3% of the sample. The material sequenced was PBMCs or T cells enriched from blood (not recorded which). Every receptor here comes from a woman in her thirties who had recovered from COVID-19.

The J gene is TRBJ1-1, the V gene TRBV6-5, with 9 bases lining up with TRBD1. Germline CDR1 and CDR2: MNHEY and SVGAGI. CDR3 size: 16 residues. V dropped 2 bases and J dropped 4; count of bases not matched to a gene: 8. CDR3 coding DNA: TGTGCCAGCAGTTACGGTGGGACAGGGAGGGGCACTGAAGCTTTCTTT. It specifies CASSYGGTGRGTEAFF.

This clone was seen just once. V is TRBV4-1 and J is TRBJ2-3; TRBD2 matches 9 bases. The CDR3 runs 15 residues. Per germline, CDR1 MGHRA and CDR2 YSYEKL. J gave up 3 bases and V 2 bases, and 3 bases lay outside the gene matches. In nucleotides, the CDR3 is TGCGCCAGCAGCCAATTAGCGGGAGTGACAGATACGCAGTATTTT. Translating it yields CASSQLAGVTDTQYF.

V usage is TRBV9 and J usage is TRBJ2-1, with 10 bases lining up with TRBD2. This CDR3 comprises 15 residues. Germline CDR1 and CDR2: SGDLS and YYNGEE. V was pared by 3 bases and J by 4 bases, with 4 bases of the junction left unmatched. The CDR3 sequence: CASSEERGGYNEQFF. The CDR3 nucleotides read TGTGCCAGCAGCGAGGAGCGGGGGGGGTACAATGAGCAGTTCTTC.

The V gene is TRBV7-9, the J gene TRBJ2-7; D remains unclear. Trimming pared 5 bases from V and 3 bases from J, leaving 8 bases between. The CDR3 totals 12 residues. The germline V gene has CDR1 SEHNR and CDR2 FQNEAQ (reference sequence). Here the CDR3 reads CASSTSIYEQYF. CDR3 in DNA: TGTGCCAGCAGCACTTCAATCTACGAGCAGTACTTC.

This clone came up once. V and J are TRBV7-3 and TRBJ2-3, with TRBD2 identical over 7 bases. The V segment lost 2 bases and the J segment 1 base; nucleotides outside the gene matches: 0. CDR3 length: 14 amino acids. CDR1 is SGHTA, CDR2 FQGTGA, per germline. CDR3 in amino acids: CASSLAGGTDTQYF. CDR3 DNA sequence: TGTGCCAGCAGCTTAGCGGGGGGCACAGATACGCAGTATTTT.

To note about this clone: This sample includes further DNA sequences coding for the same CDR3. The chain recombines TRBV28 with TRBJ2-7, with 8 bases matching TRBD1. The CDR3 is made up of 13 amino acids. From germline, CDR1 is MDHEN and CDR2 SYDVKM. With V trimmed by 5 bases and J by 4 bases, 4 bases remained unmatched. CDR3 nucleotides: TGTGCCAGCAGTCCAGGACAGGGTTACGAGCAGTACTTC. It specifies CASSPGQGYEQYF.

This chain links TRBV7-2 with TRBJ2-2, with D maybe TRBD2 (6 bases). The CDR3 totals 14 residues. V lost 1 base and J 6 bases, leaving 9 bases between the germline ends. Germline V gene lookup returns CDR1 SGHTA and CDR2 FQGNSA. The CDR3 DNA reads TGTGCCAGCAGCTTAGTAGGAGGGGCCGGGGAGCTGTTTTTT. It is translated as CASSLVGGAGELFF.

This sequence joins TRBV7-9 and TRBJ2-3; perhaps TRBD1 as D (5 bases). Germline V gene sequence: CDR1 SEHNR, CDR2 FQNEAQ (reference sequence). The CDR3 sequence is 15 residues long. Trimming cost V 1 base and J 5 bases, with 13 bases left between them. The CDR3 DNA reads as TGTGCCAGCAGCTTAGTGATACAGGTTATAGATACGCAGTATTTT. Its protein is CASSLVIQVIDTQYF.

The rearrangement joins TRBV28 to TRBJ1-5, with a possible D match to TRBD1 (6 bases). Trimming removed 6 bases at V and 4 bases at J, with 19 bases between. The CDR3 is 16 residues long. Looked up from germline, CDR1 is MDHEN and CDR2 is SYDVKM. This chain's CDR3 is CASSDYQGSWNQPQHF. The CDR3, as DNA: TGTGCCAGCAGCGACTATCAGGGGTCGTGGAATCAGCCCCAGCATTTT. The full variable domain, its missing parts supplied by reference TRBV28 and TRBJ1-5, is DVKVTQSSRYLVKRTGEKVFLECVQDMDHENMFWYRQDPGLGLRLIYFSYDVKMKEKGDIPEGYSVSREKKERFSLILESASTNQTSMYLCASSDYQGSWNQPQHFGDGTRLSIL.

The chain has TRBV28 and TRBJ1-1; 10 bases are shared with TRBD1. J was trimmed by 1 base and V by 5 bases; bases with no gene match: 4. CDR1 and CDR2 from the germline V gene are MDHEN and SYDVKM. The CDR3 sequence is 15 residues long. The CDR3 loop reads CASSRQGAGNTEAFF. CDR3 coding DNA: TGTGCCAGCAGTCGACAGGGGGCAGGGAACACTGAAGCTTTCTTT.

This clone was detected once. The J gene is TRBJ2-7, the V gene TRBV6-5, with 7 bases aligning to TRBD1. Germline CDR1 MNHEY, CDR2 SVGAGI. This CDR3 region has 14 residues. Trimming took 4 bases from V and 2 from J; bases not matched to a gene: 5. CDR3 residues: CASSWDRLTYEQYF. The CDR3 bases are TGTGCCAGCAGTTGGGACAGACTAACCTACGAGCAGTACTTC.

This chain links TRBV6-5 with TRBJ2-1; D might be TRBD1 (5 bases). This CDR3 spans 13 amino acids. From germline, CDR1 is MNHEY and CDR2 SVGAGI. Trimming left V 6 bases short and J 9 bases short, with 15 bases between. The CDR3 DNA reads as TGTGCCAGCAGAACGTATCAGCAGGGTGAGCAGTTCTTC. This translates into CASRTYQQGEQFF.

The chain couples TRBV5-1 to TRBJ2-5, with 8 bases fitting TRBD2. This CDR3 is 15 amino acids long. V lost 0 bases and J lost 5; bases outside the gene matches: 6. The germline V gene encodes CDR1 SGHRS and CDR2 YFSETQ. Written as DNA, the CDR3 is TGCGCCAGCAGCTTGGCCACGGGGGGGCCGGAGACCCAGTACTTC. This gives the protein CASSLATGGPETQYF.

The chain recombines TRBV6-5 with TRBJ1-1; 9 bases align to TRBD1. Germline V gene sequence: CDR1 MNHEY, CDR2 SVGAGI. This CDR3 spans 15 amino acids. J was trimmed by 5 bases and V by 7 bases; bases with no gene match: 11. The CDR3 region is CASIKQGAGVTEAFF. The CDR3 coding sequence is TGTGCCAGCATCAAACAGGGGGCAGGGGTAACTGAAGCTTTCTTT.

This clone was counted between two and nine times. V is TRBV5-4 and J is TRBJ1-1, with 7 bases matching TRBD1. The J segment lost 1 base and the V segment lost 4 bases, leaving 7 bases of the junction unmatched. The CDR3 has 15 amino acids. The germline V gene encodes CDR1 SGHNT and CDR2 YYREEE (reference sequence). The CDR3 DNA reads TGTGCCAGCAGCCCCAACAGGGGAAGGAACACTGAAGCTTTCTTT. It is translated as CASSPNRGRNTEAFF. The full variable domain, with the rest looked up from reference TRBV5-4 and TRBJ1-1, is ETGVTQSPTHLIKTRGQQVTLRCSSQSGHNTVSWYQQALGQGPQFIFQYYREEENGRGNFPPRFSGLQFPNYSSELNVNALELDDSALYLCASSPNRGRNTEAFFGQGTRLTVV.

V usage is TRBV2 and J usage is TRBJ1-5, with 7 bases identical to TRBD1. The length of the CDR3 is 14 residues. The germline V gene has CDR1 SNHLY and CDR2 FYNNEI. After removal of 9 bases from V and 1 base from J, the junction contained 6 bases not matched to a gene. The CDR3 region is CASGRQGSNQPQHF. The CDR3, as DNA: TGTGCCAGTGGGCGACAGGGAAGCAATCAGCCCCAGCATTTT.

This clone was counted a single time. V is TRBV6-2 or TRBV6-3 and J is TRBJ1-1; 9 nucleotides line up with TRBD1. CDR1 and CDR2 from the germline V gene are MNHEY and SVGEGT. Trimming took 2 bases from V and 2 from J; bases not matched to a gene: 12. This CDR3 region has 18 residues. CDR3 sequence: CASSYLPDRGLLNTEAFF. The CDR3 DNA reads as TGTGCCAGCAGTTACCTCCCGGACAGGGGCCTCCTAAACACTGAAGCTTTCTTT.

This clone was counted only a few times. V usage is TRBV19 and J usage is TRBJ2-1; 9 bases agree with TRBD2. This CDR3 region has 14 residues. The V and J ends lost 3 bases and 7 bases, in that order; junction bases with no gene match: 4. Germline assignment: CDR1 LNHDA and CDR2 SQIVND (reference sequence). The CDR3 reads CASSMASGRNEQFF. CDR3 bases: TGTGCCAGTAGTATGGCGAGCGGGAGGAATGAGCAGTTCTTC.

Regarding this clone: This sample also contains other DNA sequences that code for the same CDR3. The chain couples TRBV5-1 to TRBJ1-5; D perhaps matches TRBD1 (5 bases). This CDR3 has 13 amino acids. Germline lookup yields CDR1 SGHRS and CDR2 YFSETQ. V lost 3 bases and J lost 7, with 11 bases in between. The CDR3, as DNA: TGCGCCAGCAGCTCTCAGGGTGGGCAGCCCCAGCATTTT. Protein sequence: CASSSQGGQPQHF.

The CDR3 region has the DNA TGCAGCGTTGAACAGGGGCGCGCTGAAGCTTTCTTT. Its translation is CSVEQGRAEAFF. The V gene is TRBV29-1, the J gene TRBJ1-1, with D possibly TRBD1 on 6 matching bases. V dropped 2 bases and J dropped 6 bases, with 10 bases sitting between them. In germline, CDR1 is SQVTM, CDR2 ANQGSEA. This CDR3 comprises 12 residues.

The chain employs TRBV19 and TRBJ2-7, with D perhaps matching TRBD2 (6 bases). This CDR3 has 15 amino acids. Germline lookup yields CDR1 LNHDA and CDR2 SQIVND (reference sequence). The V gene lost 5 bases and the J gene lost 0 bases, with 14 bases spanning the gap. CDR3 DNA sequence: TGTGCCAGTAGTGGGACTTTCGCGGGCTCCTACGAGCAGTACTTC. As protein: CASSGTFAGSYEQYF.

CDR3 coding DNA: TGCGCCAGCAGCTTGGCCCGGCAGCTCGGGGGCACAGATACGCAGTATTTT. Its translation is CASSLARQLGGTDTQYF. The V and J genes are TRBV5-1 and TRBJ2-3; D is possibly TRBD2 (5 bases). The V end was cut by 0 bases, the J end by 1 base, with 15 bases between. CDR3 length: 17 residues. CDR1 is SGHRS, CDR2 YFSETQ, per germline.

The chain joins TRBV28 to TRBJ2-2, with 9 positions matching TRBD1. Germline CDR1 and CDR2: MDHEN and SYDVKM. CDR3 length: 15 amino acids. V shed 4 bases, J shed 5 bases, and the junction held 5 bases outside the gene matches. The CDR3 nucleotides are TGTGCCAGCAGTTCGGGACAGGGATATACCGGGGAGCTGTTTTTT. This gives the protein CASSSGQGYTGELFF.

CDR3 protein: CASSLASFRQGPTYEQYF. CDR3 bases: TGTGCCAGCAGTTTAGCCTCCTTTCGACAGGGCCCTACCTACGAGCAGTACTTC. V usage is TRBV27 and J usage is TRBJ2-7; 7 bases agree with TRBD1. Germline V gene lookup returns CDR1 MNHEY and CDR2 SMNVEV (reference sequence). CDR3 length: 18 amino acids. V trimming: 2 bases; J trimming: 2 bases; junction bases outside the gene matches: 15.

This clone was detected only once. This chain uses TRBV7-9 with TRBJ2-5, with D perhaps matching TRBD1 (5 bases). Trimming stripped 4 bases from V and 3 bases from J, with 15 bases between. In germline, CDR1 is SEHNR, CDR2 FQNEAQ (reference sequence). The CDR3 is made up of 15 amino acids. CDR3 DNA sequence: TGTGCCAGCAGCTACCTCAGGGCAGGGAAAGAGACCCAGTACTTC. Translated, it gives CASSYLRAGKETQYF.

V is TRBV12-3 or TRBV12-4 and J is TRBJ1-1; D not resolved. Trimming took off 5 bases at V and 11 bases at J, with 18 bases between the two ends. The CDR3 sequence is 13 residues long. The CDR3 DNA is TGTGCCAGCAGTGTCCAAGAAGGTCCGGGGGCTTTCTTT. As protein: CASSVQEGPGAFF.

The table lists this clone with a few counts. The chain has TRBV3-1 (or the pseudogene TRBV3-2) and TRBJ1-4; 8 bases match TRBD1. The CDR3 is 15 amino acids. Germline loops: CDR1 LGHDT, CDR2 YNNKEL (reference sequence). With 4 bases clipped from V and 4 bases from J, the junction kept 5 bases outside the gene matches. As DNA, the CDR3 is TGTGCCAGCAGCCCCCCGGGACAGGATAATGAAAAACTGTTTTTT. It specifies CASSPPGQDNEKLFF.

The J gene is TRBJ2-7, the V gene TRBV30; 9 positions match TRBD1. The CDR3 is 16 residues long. Germline V lookup: CDR1 GTSNPN, CDR2 SVGIG (reference sequence). With 0 bases clipped from V and 3 bases from J, the junction kept 9 bases outside the gene matches. The CDR3 sequence: CAWSVTGQGFDYEQYF. CDR3 coding DNA: TGTGCCTGGAGTGTAACGGGACAGGGATTTGACTACGAGCAGTACTTC.